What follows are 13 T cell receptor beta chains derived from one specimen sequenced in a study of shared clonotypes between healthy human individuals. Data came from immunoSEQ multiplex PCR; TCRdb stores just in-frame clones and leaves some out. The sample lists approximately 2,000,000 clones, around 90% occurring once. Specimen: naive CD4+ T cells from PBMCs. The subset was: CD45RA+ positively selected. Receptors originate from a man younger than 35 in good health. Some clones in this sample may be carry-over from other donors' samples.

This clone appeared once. This CDR3 is CASSPKSRNTGELFF. The DNA of the CDR3 is TGTGCCAGCAGCCCCAAGTCGAGGAACACCGGGGAGCTGTTTTTT. The genes are TRBV5-4 and TRBJ2-2; D is uncertain. CDR3 length equals 15 residues. The germline CDR1 and CDR2 sequences are SGHNT and YYREEE (reference sequence). With 4 bases removed from V and 1 base from J, the gap between germline ends came to 11 bases.

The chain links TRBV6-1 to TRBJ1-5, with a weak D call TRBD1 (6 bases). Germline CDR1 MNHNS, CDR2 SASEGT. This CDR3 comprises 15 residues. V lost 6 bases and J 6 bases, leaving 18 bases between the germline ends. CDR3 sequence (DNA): TGTGCCAGCAGATTCGACGGGGGCGGGGTTCAGCCCCAGCATTTT. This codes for CASRFDGGGVQPQHF.

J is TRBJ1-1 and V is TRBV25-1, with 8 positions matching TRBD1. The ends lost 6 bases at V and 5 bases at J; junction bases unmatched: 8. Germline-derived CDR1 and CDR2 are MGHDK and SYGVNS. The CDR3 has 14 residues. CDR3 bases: TGTGCCAGCAGGACGACAGGGGCGGGAACTGAAGCTTTCTTT. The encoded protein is CASRTTGAGTEAFF.

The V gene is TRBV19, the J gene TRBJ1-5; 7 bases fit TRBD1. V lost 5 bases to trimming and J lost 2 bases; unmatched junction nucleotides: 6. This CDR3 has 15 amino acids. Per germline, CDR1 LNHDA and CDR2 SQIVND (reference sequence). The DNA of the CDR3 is TGTGCCAGTAGTGCCACCACAGGGGGCAATCAGCCCCAGCATTTT. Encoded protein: CASSATTGGNQPQHF.

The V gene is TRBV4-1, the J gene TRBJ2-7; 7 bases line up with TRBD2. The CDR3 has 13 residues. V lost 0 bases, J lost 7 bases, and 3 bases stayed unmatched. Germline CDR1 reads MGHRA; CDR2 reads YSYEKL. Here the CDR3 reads CASSQETAGEQYF. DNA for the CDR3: TGCGCCAGCAGCCAAGAAACAGCGGGGGAGCAGTACTTC.

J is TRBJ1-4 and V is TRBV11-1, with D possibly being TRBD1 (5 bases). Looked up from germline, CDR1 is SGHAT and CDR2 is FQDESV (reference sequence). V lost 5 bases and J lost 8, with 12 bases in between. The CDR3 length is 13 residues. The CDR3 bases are TGTGCCAGCAGCGCAGGGCTAAAAGAAAAACTGTTTTTT. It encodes CASSAGLKEKLFF.

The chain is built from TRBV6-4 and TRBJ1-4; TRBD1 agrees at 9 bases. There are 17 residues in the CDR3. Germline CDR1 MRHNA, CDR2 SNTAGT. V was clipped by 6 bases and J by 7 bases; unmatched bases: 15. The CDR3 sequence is CASREPGTGKGIEKLFF. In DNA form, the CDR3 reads TGTGCCAGCAGAGAACCCGGGACAGGGAAGGGGATTGAAAAACTGTTTTTT.

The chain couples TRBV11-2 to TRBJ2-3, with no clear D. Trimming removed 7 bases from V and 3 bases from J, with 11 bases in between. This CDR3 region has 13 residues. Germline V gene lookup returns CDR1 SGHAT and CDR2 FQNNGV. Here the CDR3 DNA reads TGTGCCAGCACCTCCGTTTGGACAGATACGCAGTATTTT. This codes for CASTSVWTDTQYF.

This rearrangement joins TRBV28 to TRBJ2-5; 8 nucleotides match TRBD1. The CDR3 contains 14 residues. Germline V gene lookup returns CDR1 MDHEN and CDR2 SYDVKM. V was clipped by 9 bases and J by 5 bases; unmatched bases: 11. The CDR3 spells CASTGQGLWETQYF. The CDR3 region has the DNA TGTGCCAGTACCGGACAGGGCCTTTGGGAGACCCAGTACTTC.

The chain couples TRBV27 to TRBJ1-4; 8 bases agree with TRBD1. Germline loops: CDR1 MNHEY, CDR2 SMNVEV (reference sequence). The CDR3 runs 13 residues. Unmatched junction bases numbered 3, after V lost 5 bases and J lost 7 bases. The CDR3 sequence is CASSAGGSEKLFF. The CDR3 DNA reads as TGTGCCAGCAGTGCAGGGGGCAGTGAAAAACTGTTTTTT.

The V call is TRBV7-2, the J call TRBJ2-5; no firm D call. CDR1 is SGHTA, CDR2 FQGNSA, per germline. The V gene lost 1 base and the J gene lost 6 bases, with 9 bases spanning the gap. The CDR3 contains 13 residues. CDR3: CASSLDLPKTQYF. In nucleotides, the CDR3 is TGTGCCAGCAGCTTAGATCTACCCAAGACCCAGTACTTC.

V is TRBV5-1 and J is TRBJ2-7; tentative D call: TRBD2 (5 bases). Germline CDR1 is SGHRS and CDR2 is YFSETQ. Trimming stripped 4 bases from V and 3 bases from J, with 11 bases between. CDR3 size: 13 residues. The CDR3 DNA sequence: TGCGCCAGCAGCCTGGACTGGAACTACGAGCAGTACTTC. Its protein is CASSLDWNYEQYF.

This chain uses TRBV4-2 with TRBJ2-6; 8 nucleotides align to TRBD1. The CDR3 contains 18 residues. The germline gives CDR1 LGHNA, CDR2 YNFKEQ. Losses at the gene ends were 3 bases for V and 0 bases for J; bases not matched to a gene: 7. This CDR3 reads CASSQTGTGNSGANVLTF. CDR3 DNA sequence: TGTGCCAGCAGCCAGACCGGGACAGGAAACTCTGGGGCCAACGTCCTGACTTTC.